Below are 25 T cell receptor beta chains sequenced from a single sample in a study of T-cell memory formation after mild COVID-19. Each CDR3 protein gets one entry after TCRdb re-called the 5' RACE reads with MiXCR. The sample lists hundreds of thousands of distinct CDR3 sequences; around 16% were seen once. The specimen was PBMCs or a T cell subset sorted from them (not recorded which). These receptors came from an adult woman who had mild COVID-19 (a few samples of this study predate the infection). Cell type and time point are not known.

The genes are TRBV6-1 and TRBJ1-5; D is perhaps TRBD1 (6 bases). V was trimmed by 2 bases and J by 3 bases, leaving 11 bases between them. Looked up from germline, CDR1 is MNHNS and CDR2 is SASEGT. The CDR3 contains 15 residues. In DNA form, the CDR3 reads TGTGCCAGCAGTGAATGGGCAGGGGTCAATCAGCCCCAGCATTTT. It yields the protein CASSEWAGVNQPQHF.

The chain carries TRBV5-5 and TRBJ2-7, with 9 bases aligning to TRBD2. Germline CDR1 SGHKS, CDR2 YYEKEE (reference sequence). V shed 0 bases and J 0 bases; nucleotides not matched to a gene: 1. This CDR3 region has 15 residues. DNA for the CDR3: TGTGCCAGCAGCTTGGGACTAGCGGCCTCCTACGAGCAGTACTTC. Encoded protein: CASSLGLAASYEQYF.

A few counts support this clonotype. The rearrangement links TRBV18 to TRBJ1-2, with D unclear. CDR1 and CDR2 (germline): KGHSH, LQKENI. V was pared by 4 bases and J by 3 bases, with 12 bases between. The CDR3 spans 14 residues. CDR3 sequence: CASSLDYSDYGYTF. The CDR3 DNA reads as TGTGCCAGCTCACTGGACTATTCCGACTATGGCTACACCTTC. The full variable domain, its missing parts supplied by reference TRBV18 and TRBJ1-2, is NAGVMQNPRHLVRRRGQEARLRCSPMKGHSHVYWYRQLPEEGLKFMVYLQKENIIDESGMPKERFSAEFPKEGPSILRIQQVVRGDSAAYFCASSLDYSDYGYTFGSGTRLTVV.

The chain uses TRBV6-4 and TRBJ2-2, with D possibly being TRBD1 (5 bases). CDR1 and CDR2 (germline): MRHNA, SNTAGT. V was pared by 2 bases and J by 6 bases, with 10 bases between. There are 14 residues in the CDR3. The CDR3 sequence: CASSDADIPGELFF. DNA of the CDR3: TGTGCCAGCAGTGACGCGGACATCCCCGGGGAGCTGTTTTTT.

The V gene is TRBV6-2 or TRBV6-3, the J gene TRBJ2-7; tentative D call: TRBD2 (6 bases). This CDR3 has 12 residues. Germline loops: CDR1 MNHEY, CDR2 SVGEGT. Trimming stripped 6 bases from V and 3 bases from J, with 9 bases between. The CDR3: CASRRGLYEQYF. CDR3 nucleotides: TGTGCCAGCAGGCGGGGACTCTACGAGCAGTACTTC.

The V gene is TRBV12-5, the J gene TRBJ2-3; 7 positions match TRBD2. V lost 0 bases to trimming and J lost 0 bases; unmatched junction nucleotides: 0. Germline lookup yields CDR1 LGHNT and CDR2 FRNRAP. There are 15 residues in the CDR3. The CDR3 protein is CASGLVTSSTDTQYF. The CDR3 DNA follows: TGTGCTAGTGGTTTGGTGACTAGCAGCACAGATACGCAGTATTTT.

The CDR3 loop is CATSDPSADGVNQPQHF. The CDR3 DNA is TGTGCCACCAGTGATCCATCTGCAGACGGAGTCAATCAGCCCCAGCATTTT. The rearrangement joins TRBV24-1 to TRBJ1-5; D remains unclear. Germline CDR1 and CDR2: KGHDR and SFDVKD. Trimming removed 3 bases at V and 3 bases at J, with 17 bases between. The CDR3 spans 17 residues.

This clonotype was observed a handful of times. The chain combines TRBV4-1 with TRBJ2-1, with TRBD2 matching 8 bases. V trimming: 5 bases; J trimming: 4 bases; junction bases outside the gene matches: 7. Per germline, CDR1 MGHRA and CDR2 YSYEKL. The CDR3 has 15 amino acids. The CDR3 reads CASSGRGGPYNEQFF. Written as DNA, the CDR3 is TGCGCCAGCAGCGGTCGGGGGGGACCATACAATGAGCAGTTCTTC.

The genes are TRBV6-5 and TRBJ2-5; TRBD1 aligns across 7 bases. Looked up from germline, CDR1 is MNHEY and CDR2 is SVGAGI. This CDR3 is 14 amino acids long. J gave up 6 bases and V 2 bases, and 6 bases lay outside the gene matches. CDR3 DNA: TGTGCCAGCAGTTACGTCGCAGGGGGAAAGACCCAGTACTTC. Protein: CASSYVAGGKTQYF.

This clonotype was observed once. V and J are TRBV11-3 and TRBJ2-3, with 8 nucleotides matching TRBD2. Germline V gene lookup returns CDR1 SGHNT and CDR2 YENEEA. The V gene end was trimmed by 1 base and the J gene end by 1 base; junction bases not matched to a gene: 4. This CDR3 is built from 16 residues. The CDR3 is CASSLGFGGGTDTQYF. For the CDR3, the DNA is TGTGCCAGCAGCTTAGGTTTCGGGGGGGGCACAGATACGCAGTATTTT. The full variable domain, rest sourced from reference TRBV11-3 and TRBJ2-3, is EAGVVQSPRYKIIEKKQPVAFWCNPISGHNTLYWYLQNLGQGPELLIRYENEEAVDDSQLPKDRFSAERLKGVDSTLKIQPAELGDSAVYLCASSLGFGGGTDTQYFGPGTRLTVL.

This clonotype was found a few times. V usage is TRBV20-1 and J usage is TRBJ2-7, with TRBD2 matching over 7 bases. CDR3 size: 19 residues. Germline CDR1 DFQATT, CDR2 SNEGSKA (reference sequence). The V gene end was trimmed by 3 bases and the J gene end by 5 bases; junction bases not matched to a gene: 25. CDR3 in amino acids: CSASLRFGGGRALSHEQYF. As DNA, the CDR3 is TGCAGTGCTAGCCTACGTTTCGGGGGTGGGAGGGCCTTATCCCACGAGCAGTACTTC.

The chain couples TRBV6-5 to TRBJ2-1; 9 bases line up with TRBD2. This CDR3 is 16 amino acids long. From germline, CDR1 is MNHEY and CDR2 SVGAGI. Trimming removed 6 bases from V and 6 bases from J; junction bases left unmatched: 12. The CDR3 is CASSGGIAGVANEQFF. The CDR3 DNA follows: TGTGCCAGCAGCGGTGGCATAGCGGGAGTAGCCAATGAGCAGTTCTTC.

The table lists this clonotype with a few counts. The chain couples TRBV10-3 to TRBJ2-1; 9 positions match TRBD1. With V trimmed by 3 bases and J by 10 bases, 10 bases remained unmatched. This CDR3 has 15 residues. Germline CDR1 ENHRY, CDR2 SYGVKD. The CDR3 reads CAISDPGTGFSEQFF. In DNA, the CDR3 is TGTGCCATCAGTGACCCCGGGACAGGGTTTTCAGAGCAGTTCTTC.

This clonotype has a handful of counts. The rearrangement uses TRBV11-2 and TRBJ2-7, with D possibly being TRBD2 (5 bases). CDR3 length equals 14 residues. V lost 4 bases, J lost 1 base, and 11 bases lay in between. Germline CDR1 is SGHAT and CDR2 is FQNNGV. The CDR3 coding sequence is TGTGCCAGCAGCTCCCTCCGGGGATCCTACGAGCAGTACTTC. It is translated as CASSSLRGSYEQYF.

This clonotype was counted a few times. This sequence joins TRBV9 and TRBJ2-5, with D perhaps matching TRBD2 (6 bases). Trimming took off 3 bases at V and 2 bases at J, with 11 bases between the two ends. Looked up from germline, CDR1 is SGDLS and CDR2 is YYNGEE. The CDR3 has 14 residues. CDR3 loop: CASSAWDLQETQYF. DNA for the CDR3: TGTGCCAGCAGCGCCTGGGACTTGCAAGAGACCCAGTACTTC.

This clonotype was picked up many times. The chain joins TRBV7-2 to TRBJ2-3; tentatively, D is TRBD2 (6 bases). CDR3 size: 13 residues. The germline V gene encodes CDR1 SGHTA and CDR2 FQGNSA. V shed 4 bases and J shed 6 bases, with 11 bases lying between them. The CDR3 DNA follows: TGTGCCAGCAGCTCCCCGGGGGTGGATACGCAGTATTTT. It translates to CASSSPGVDTQYF.

The CDR3 bases are TGTGCCAGCAGCCAAGATACCCCTTTAGGGGGCGATGGCACAGATACGCAGTATTTT. Translation: CASSQDTPLGGDGTDTQYF. The chain recombines TRBV14 with TRBJ2-3; the match to TRBD1 covers 7 bases. CDR3 length equals 19 residues. Germline CDR1 is SGHDN and CDR2 is FVKESK. Unmatched junction bases numbered 13, after V lost 0 bases and J lost 1 base.

The chain carries TRBV21-1 and TRBJ2-2; the D call TRBD1 from the table was never checked on the DNA. TRBV21-1 is reported as a pseudogene. The CDR3 loop spans 17 amino acids. CDR3 sequence reads: CASSKVWTGWNTGELFF. The CDR3 DNA follows: TGTGCCAGCAGCAAAGTTTGGACAGGGTGGAACACCGGGGAGCTGTTTTTT.

CDR3 loop: CASRQTGAKNIQYF. CDR3 in DNA: TGTGCCAGCAGACAGACAGGGGCCAAAAACATTCAGTACTTC. This sequence joins TRBV12-3 or TRBV12-4 and TRBJ2-4, with 7 positions matching TRBD1. The CDR3 covers 14 residues. Unmatched junction bases numbered 3, after V lost 6 bases and J lost 1 base.

There are a few counts of this clonotype. The chain recombines TRBV9 with TRBJ2-3; D could derive from TRBD1 or TRBD2 (5 bases each). Germline CDR1 reads SGDLS; CDR2 reads YYNGEE. CDR3 length equals 15 residues. V lost 0 bases to trimming and J lost 2 bases, with 10 bases between them. This chain's CDR3 is CASSVDGTSTDTQYF. DNA for the CDR3: TGTGCCAGCAGCGTAGATGGGACCTCCACAGATACGCAGTATTTT.

The V and J genes are TRBV7-9 and TRBJ1-5; unclear D gene. This CDR3 has 15 residues. Germline V lookup: CDR1 SEHNR, CDR2 FQNEAQ (reference sequence). Trimming removed 5 bases from V and 2 bases from J, with 13 bases in between. The CDR3 loop reads CASSVGTERNQPQHF. The DNA for the CDR3 is TGTGCCAGCAGCGTGGGCACAGAGCGCAATCAGCCCCAGCATTTT.

The V gene is TRBV15, the J gene TRBJ2-3, with D tentatively TRBD1 (5 bases). Germline loops: CDR1 LNHNV, CDR2 YYDKDF (reference sequence). This CDR3 has 16 residues. V dropped 1 base and J dropped 1 base, with 12 bases sitting between them. The DNA of the CDR3 is TGTGCCACCAGCAGAGTCTTTGGGGCGGGCACAGATACGCAGTATTTT. The encoded protein is CATSRVFGAGTDTQYF.

The chain employs TRBV7-9 and TRBJ2-5; TRBD2 is a possible D gene (5 bases). The CDR3 consists of 12 residues. Germline-derived CDR1 and CDR2 are SEHNR and FQNEAQ (reference sequence). The germline V and J ends were trimmed by 9 bases and 2 bases, with 10 bases remaining between them. The CDR3 nucleotides read TGTGCCAGTCTGAGCGGACAAGAGACCCAGTACTTC. Translating gives CASLSGQETQYF.

This clonotype showed up just a few times. The chain has TRBV12-3 or TRBV12-4 and TRBJ1-2; no definite D call. V gave up 5 bases and J gave up 8 bases, with 21 bases separating them. The CDR3 runs to 15 residues. The CDR3 spells CASSPGEGALGGYTF. CDR3 coding DNA: TGTGCCAGCAGTCCCGGGGAGGGAGCCCTCGGGGGCTACACCTTC.

This clonotype was counted between two and nine times. The V and J genes are TRBV7-3 and TRBJ2-3; D call uncertain. V was clipped by 0 bases and J by 5 bases, with 15 bases between them. This CDR3 has 16 amino acids. Looked up from germline, CDR1 is SGHTA and CDR2 is FQGTGA. The CDR3 bases are TGTGCCAGCAGCTTAACGTCGAGCGCCGCAGGAGATACGCAGTATTTT. It codes for CASSLTSSAAGDTQYF.